The next 17 T cell receptor beta chains were all read from a single sample in a study of cytomegalovirus exposure and HLA in healthy donors. The primer mix had 60 Vbeta and 13 Jbeta primers. Assay: immunoSEQ multiplex PCR; the TCRdb copy retains only in-frame clones and omits some. This sample has 80,000 to 100,000 clones; roughly four fifths occur once, and the top ten carry roughly 3.5%. Sequencing was done on a sample of PBMCs. Every receptor here comes from a man aged 40-50 years in good health and CMV-seronegative.

In this sample, this clone turned up a few times. Likely a read error: the CDR3 ends without its conserved phenylalanine or tryptophan. It is unclear where the CDR3 begins or ends on the DNA, so no DNA is shown, and the CDR3 is as TCRdb lists it. This rearrangement joins TRBV5-6 to TRBJ1-1; TRBD1, the table's D call, lacks a check against the DNA. Germline values: CDR1 SGHDT, CDR2 YYEEEE. Including both end residues, the CDR3 is 16 amino acids long. CDR3 residues: CASSEQAPRLNTEALV.

The chain couples TRBV7-2 to TRBJ2-7, with 7 bases that match TRBD2. Looked up from germline, CDR1 is SGHTA and CDR2 is FQGNSA. The junction had 5 bases not matched to a gene; V was cut back by 5 bases and J by 1 base. The CDR3 extends over 14 amino acids. The CDR3 reads CASSGRDSSYEQYF. As DNA, the CDR3 is TGTGCCAGCAGCGGGAGGGACTCTTCCTACGAGCAGTACTTC.

The chain combines TRBV5-1 with TRBJ2-1, with TRBD1 as a possible D gene (5 bases). V was cut by 5 bases and J by 5 bases, with 17 bases left in between. The CDR3 extends over 15 amino acids. The germline CDR1 and CDR2 sequences are SGHRS and YFSETQ. DNA of the CDR3: TGCGCCAGCAGTTACTACGGCCAGGGTCACAATGAGCAGTTCTTC. Its translation: CASSYYGQGHNEQFF.

Turning to this clone: Different DNA sequences within this sample yield the same CDR3. The V call is TRBV5-1, the J call TRBJ1-1; a possible D gene is TRBD1 (6 bases). The CDR3 length is 14 residues. Trimming took off 3 bases at V and 0 bases at J, with 9 bases between the two ends. From germline, CDR1 is SGHRS and CDR2 YFSETQ. In nucleotides, the CDR3 is TGCGCCAGCAGCTCGGACAGATTGAACACTGAAGCTTTCTTT. Its protein is CASSSDRLNTEAFF.

The chain uses TRBV2 and TRBJ1-3; TRBD1 aligns across 8 bases. V trimming: 6 bases; J trimming: 4 bases; junction bases outside the gene matches: 8. Germline loops: CDR1 SNHLY, CDR2 FYNNEI. This CDR3 has 15 residues. CDR3 protein: CASRATGVDGNTIYF. CDR3 DNA: TGTGCCAGCAGAGCGACAGGGGTTGACGGAAACACCATATATTTT.

This chain joins TRBV5-1 and TRBJ2-5; D is possibly TRBD1 (6 bases). The V gene lost 1 base and the J gene lost 5 bases, with 12 bases spanning the gap. This CDR3 comprises 14 residues. In germline, CDR1 is SGHRS, CDR2 YFSETQ. For the CDR3, the DNA is TGCGCCAGCAGCTTGACAGGGATCGGGGAGACCCAGTACTTC. Residues: CASSLTGIGETQYF. The full variable domain, its missing parts supplied by reference TRBV5-1 and TRBJ2-5, is KAGVTQTPRYLIKTRGQQVTLSCSPISGHRSVSWYQQTPGQGLQFLFEYFSETQRNKGNFPGRFSGRQFSNSRSEMNVSTLELGDSALYLCASSLTGIGETQYFGPGTRLLVL.

V gene TRBV6-5 combines with J gene TRBJ2-1, with 8 bases that match TRBD1. Germline loops: CDR1 MNHEY, CDR2 SVGAGI. V was clipped by 7 bases and J by 10 bases; unmatched bases: 15. The length of the CDR3 is 15 residues. The chain's CDR3 is CASITLRTGSQEQFF. The CDR3 DNA is TGTGCCAGCATTACCCTAAGGACAGGGAGCCAAGAGCAGTTCTTC.

The chain couples TRBV6-5 to TRBJ2-7, with 10 bases identical to TRBD2. V lost 0 bases to trimming and J lost 7 bases; unmatched junction nucleotides: 9. The V gene's germline CDR1 is MNHEY and CDR2 SVGAGI. This CDR3 contains 16 residues. CDR3 amino acids: CASSYSWEVAGGEQYF. As DNA, the CDR3 is TGTGCCAGCAGTTACTCCTGGGAGGTAGCGGGGGGTGAGCAGTACTTC.

The rearrangement links TRBV28 to TRBJ1-5; a weak D match, TRBD1 (6 bases). Deletions cut 1 base from V and 0 bases from J, with 10 bases between. CDR3 size: 16 residues. CDR1 and CDR2 from the germline V gene are MDHEN and SYDVKM. The CDR3 nucleotides read TGTGCCAGCAGTTTATTGGACAGCTTTAGCAATCAGCCCCAGCATTTT. Translation gives CASSLLDSFSNQPQHF.

The chain employs TRBV6-5 and TRBJ2-1, with a weak D call TRBD2 (6 bases). The germline gives CDR1 MNHEY, CDR2 SVGAGI. V shed 4 bases and J shed 6 bases, with 16 bases lying between them. The CDR3 spans 15 residues. This CDR3 is CASSSHLTRPNEQFF. For the CDR3, the DNA is TGTGCCAGCAGTTCTCACCTGACTAGGCCCAATGAGCAGTTCTTC.

This chain uses TRBV6-1 with TRBJ2-3; TRBD2 might be the D (5 bases). V lost 1 base, J lost 9 bases, and 11 bases lay in between. Germline assignment: CDR1 MNHNS and CDR2 SASEGT. This CDR3 spans 13 amino acids. The CDR3 DNA follows: TGTGCCAGCAGTGAAGTAAACTGGGAGACGCAGTATTTT. Translation gives CASSEVNWETQYF.

The chain couples TRBV9 to TRBJ1-2; D is uncertain. Trimming took off 0 bases at V and 2 bases at J, with 5 bases between the two ends. The CDR3 is 13 residues long. CDR1 is SGDLS and CDR2 is YYNGEE in the germline V gene. CDR3 DNA sequence: TGTGCCAGCAGCGTAGCGGGAAACTATGGCTACACCTTC. It encodes CASSVAGNYGYTF. Drawing the rest from reference TRBV9 and TRBJ1-2, the complete variable domain is DSGVTQTPKHLITATGQRVTLRCSPRSGDLSVYWYQQSLDQGLQFLIQYYNGEERAKGNILERFSAQQFPDLHSELNLSSLELGDSALYFCASSVAGNYGYTFGSGTRLTVV.

The J gene is TRBJ1-4, the V gene TRBV10-3; D may be TRBD1 (5 bases). CDR3 length: 15 residues. The ends were cut back, 5 bases at V and 8 bases at J, with 18 bases in the middle. Germline CDR1 ENHRY, CDR2 SYGVKD. The CDR3 loop reads CAISRSKGGEEKLFF. The CDR3 DNA reads TGTGCCATCAGTAGAAGTAAGGGAGGGGAGGAAAAACTGTTTTTT.

The chain's CDR3 is CASSHRQGYGYTF. The CDR3 coding sequence is TGCGCCAGCAGCCACCGACAGGGCTATGGCTACACCTTC. The chain has TRBV4-1 and TRBJ1-2; 7 bases agree with TRBD1. V lost 3 bases, J lost 4 bases, and 2 bases stayed unmatched. Germline CDR1 is MGHRA and CDR2 is YSYEKL. The CDR3 sequence is 13 residues long.

This clone has just a few counts. The chain links TRBV6-5 to TRBJ1-1, with a possible D match to TRBD1 (5 bases). The V gene's germline CDR1 is MNHEY and CDR2 SVGAGI. The V end lost 0 bases, the J end lost 3 bases, and 8 bases lay between the germline ends. The CDR3 covers 14 residues. The CDR3 nucleotides read TGTGCCAGCAGTTACTCCGCAGGGTACACTGAAGCTTTCTTT. Protein: CASSYSAGYTEAFF.

The rearrangement joins TRBV27 to TRBJ1-1; a weak D match, TRBD1 (5 bases). This CDR3 spans 11 amino acids. Germline V gives CDR1 MNHEY, CDR2 SMNVEV (reference sequence). V lost 8 bases to trimming and J lost 6 bases, with 10 bases between them. In DNA, the CDR3 is TGTGCCAGCGGGCGGGGCTCTGAAGCTTTCTTT. Translating it yields CASGRGSEAFF.

CDR3 DNA: TGTGCCAGCAGCCTCCTGGGTGGACAGGGTGGAAATTCACCCCTCCACTTT. This translates into CASSLLGGQGGNSPLHF. V is TRBV27 and J is TRBJ1-6; the match to TRBD1 covers 8 bases. Germline-derived CDR1 and CDR2 are MNHEY and SMNVEV (reference sequence). This CDR3 is 17 amino acids long. Losses at the gene ends were 6 bases for V and 7 bases for J; bases not matched to a gene: 14.